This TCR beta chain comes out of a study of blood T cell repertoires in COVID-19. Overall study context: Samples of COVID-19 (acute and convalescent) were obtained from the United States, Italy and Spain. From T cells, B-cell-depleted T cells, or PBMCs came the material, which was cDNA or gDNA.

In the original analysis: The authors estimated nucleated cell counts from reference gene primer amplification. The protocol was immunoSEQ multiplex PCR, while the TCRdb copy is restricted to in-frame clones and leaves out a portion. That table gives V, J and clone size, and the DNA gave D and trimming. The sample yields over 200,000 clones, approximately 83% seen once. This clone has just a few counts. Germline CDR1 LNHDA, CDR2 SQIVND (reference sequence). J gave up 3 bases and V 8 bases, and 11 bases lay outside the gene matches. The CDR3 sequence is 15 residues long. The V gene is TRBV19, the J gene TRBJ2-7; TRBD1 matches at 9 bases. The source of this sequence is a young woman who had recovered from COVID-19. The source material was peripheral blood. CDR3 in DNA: TGTGCCAGTCGAGGCGTTGGACAGGGGTACTACGAGCAGTACTTC. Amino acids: CASRGVGQGYYEQYF. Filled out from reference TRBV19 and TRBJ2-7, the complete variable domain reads DGGITQSPKYLFRKEGQNVTLSCEQNLNHDAMYWYRQDPGQGLRLIYYSQIVNDFQKGDIAEGYSVSREKKESFPLTVTSAQKNPTAFYLCASRGVGQGYYEQYFGPGTRLTVT.